This T cell receptor (beta chain) was obtained from a study of T cell responses to AZD1222 COVID-19 vaccine. General study findings and limits: Baseline antibody screening turned up just a handful of seropositive AZD1222 recipients. Two AZD1222 doses significantly raised spike-specific TCR breadth and depth over controls.

About this clone itself: The antigen remains unidentified.

Losses at the gene ends were 5 bases for V and 4 bases for J; bases not matched to a gene: 13. The CDR3 extends over 17 amino acids. The germline gives CDR1 LNHDA, CDR2 SQIVND (reference sequence). Method: immunoSEQ multiplex PCR; TCRdb's copy keeps in-frame clones and lacks some. The sample lists about 81,000 clones, 80% to 95% occurring once. This sample comprised peripheral blood, obtained 28 days after the second AZD1222 dose. The chain recombines TRBV19 with TRBJ2-7; 11 bases line up with TRBD1. This receptor was obtained from an adult who received the AZD1222 COVID-19 vaccine. CDR3 nucleotides: TGTGCCAGTAGTCCAGTCTTCCGGACAGGGGGCTTTTACGAGCAGTACTTC. It yields the protein CASSPVFRTGGFYEQYF.